The 13 T cell receptor beta chains below come from one sample, sequenced in a study of T cells in Graves' hyperthyroidism and ophthalmopathy. Amplification of TCR beta CDR3 regions was performed using RNA transcripts as template. HTBI primers were employed in a first-round RT-PCR of the TCR CDR3. TCRdb re-called the multiplex PCR reads with MiXCR, one entry per CDR3 protein. In the table there are 400,000 to 500,000 distinct CDR3 sequences, about 15% of which are singletons. The sequenced material came from blood. The receptors were gathered from a man aged 18 to 30 with Graves' ophthalmopathy.

About this clonotype: This may stem from a read error, because a much larger clone lies one nucleotide away. The genes are TRBV6-1 and TRBJ2-1; D not certain. Germline CDR1 MNHNS, CDR2 SASEGT. The CDR3 runs to 13 residues. With 10 bases removed from V and 2 bases from J, the gap between germline ends came to 12 bases. This chain's CDR3 is CANPASPYNEQFF. DNA for the CDR3: TGTGCCAACCCCGCGTCGCCCTACAATGAGCAGTTCTTC.

The chain employs TRBV5-1 and TRBJ2-3; 8 bases agree with TRBD2. The CDR3 length is 16 residues. With 4 bases clipped from V and 2 bases from J, the junction kept 9 bases outside the gene matches. Germline V gene data show CDR1 as SGHRS and CDR2 as YFSETQ. The CDR3 bases are TGCGCCAGCAGCGGGGGTTCGGGGGGGAACACAGATACGCAGTATTTT. This encodes CASSGGSGGNTDTQYF.

The V gene is TRBV6-5, the J gene TRBJ2-6; no clear D. Per germline, CDR1 MNHEY and CDR2 SVGAGI. Trimming removed 0 bases from V and 4 bases from J, with 10 bases in between. This CDR3 comprises 16 residues. CDR3 DNA: TGTGCCAGCAGTTACTCGAGCACTCTCGGGGCCAACGTCCTGACTTTC. This encodes CASSYSSTLGANVLTF.

This clonotype showed up just a few times. The rearrangement links TRBV5-1 to TRBJ1-1; D remains unclear. Germline V gene sequence: CDR1 SGHRS, CDR2 YFSETQ. The length of the CDR3 is 15 residues. The germline V and J ends were trimmed by 0 bases and 2 bases, with 11 bases remaining between them. The chain's CDR3 is CASSLAGRINTEAFF. In nucleotides, the CDR3 is TGCGCCAGCAGCTTGGCTGGCAGAATAAACACTGAAGCTTTCTTT.

This clonotype was observed a few times. This chain connects TRBV15 to TRBJ2-6; the D gene is possibly TRBD2 (6 bases). Germline V CDR1 and CDR2: LNHNV, YYDKDF (reference sequence). This CDR3 is 18 amino acids long. Trimming removed 3 bases at V and 0 bases at J, with 15 bases between. The CDR3: CATSRPGTLRSGANVLTF. In DNA, the CDR3 is TGTGCCACCAGCAGGCCCGGGACTCTGCGCTCTGGGGCCAACGTCCTGACTTTC.

This clonotype has a count of ten or more. The CDR3 loop reads CASSYTANTGELFF. The CDR3 DNA reads TGTGCCAGCAGCTACACAGCTAACACCGGGGAGCTGTTTTTT. V usage is TRBV7-8 and J usage is TRBJ2-2; D is uncertain. The CDR3 runs 14 residues. The germline gives CDR1 SGHVS, CDR2 FQNEAQ. Trimming stripped 4 bases from V and 2 bases from J, with 8 bases between.

Turning to this clonotype: Just one base apart from a much larger clone, this may be a read error. The chain carries TRBV28 and TRBJ1-1; D unresolved. From germline, CDR1 is MDHEN and CDR2 SYDVKM. V was clipped by 4 bases and J by 4 bases, with 10 bases between them. The CDR3 loop spans 13 amino acids. Written as DNA, the CDR3 is TGTGCCAGCAGTTACAAGACGAGCACTGAAGCTTTCTTT. This encodes CASSYKTSTEAFF.

This clonotype came up a few times. The rearrangement uses TRBV19 and TRBJ1-2, with 7 bases lining up with TRBD1. The CDR3 is made up of 13 amino acids. V gave up 6 bases and J gave up 7 bases; unmatched junction bases: 8. Germline V gene data show CDR1 as LNHDA and CDR2 as SQIVND (reference sequence). The CDR3 sequence: CASSRQGVGGYTF. The CDR3 region has the DNA TGTGCCAGTAGCCGGCAGGGGGTGGGTGGCTACACCTTC.

With respect to this clonotype: This may come from a read error, since a much larger clone is one base off. The chain joins TRBV3-1 to TRBJ1-3, with TRBD1 as a possible D gene (6 bases). Germline CDR1 and CDR2: LGHDT and YNNKEL (reference sequence). The CDR3 loop spans 18 amino acids. The CDR3 DNA follows: TGTGCCGGCAGCCAAGGCCCCCATTTGAGGGGGACTGGAAACACCATATATTTT. Its translation is CAGSQGPHLRGTGNTIYF.

This clonotype was found many times. This chain uses TRBV2 with TRBJ2-3; 14 bases are shared with TRBD2. The CDR3 covers 16 residues. V was pared by 8 bases and J by 2 bases, with 6 bases of the junction left unmatched. Germline V gene data show CDR1 as SNHLY and CDR2 as FYNNEI. The CDR3 DNA reads as TGTGCCAGCCATCCGACTAGCGGGAGGGTCACAGATACGCAGTATTTT. Residues: CASHPTSGRVTDTQYF.

The CDR3 region is CASSLVGVIEKLFF. CDR3 in DNA: TGTGCCAGCAGCTTAGTAGGGGTAATTGAAAAACTGTTTTTT. This chain joins TRBV7-8 and TRBJ1-4, with D possibly matching TRBD1 (5 bases). The CDR3 is 14 amino acids. V lost 1 base to trimming and J lost 7 bases, with 10 bases between them. The germline V gene encodes CDR1 SGHVS and CDR2 FQNEAQ.

Many counts were recorded for this clonotype. V gene TRBV11-2 combines with J gene TRBJ1-1; 8 bases match TRBD1. This CDR3 is built from 15 residues. Germline CDR1 reads SGHAT; CDR2 reads FQNNGV. V lost 1 base and J lost 4; bases outside the gene matches: 5. The CDR3 DNA follows: TGTGCCAGCAGCTTAGTTGGCAGGGGGCTCACTGAAGCTTTCTTT. Its protein is CASSLVGRGLTEAFF. The full variable domain, with the rest looked up from reference TRBV11-2 and TRBJ1-1, is EAGVAQSPRYKIIEKRQSVAFWCNPISGHATLYWYQQILGQGPKLLIQFQNNGVVDDSQLPKDRFSAERLKGVDSTLKIQPAKLEDSAVYLCASSLVGRGLTEAFFGQGTRLTVV.

This clonotype was counted at least ten times. The rearrangement joins TRBV20-1 to TRBJ1-2; D perhaps matches TRBD1 (6 bases). The germline V gene encodes CDR1 DFQATT and CDR2 SNEGSKA (reference sequence). This CDR3 contains 15 residues. V lost 0 bases, J lost 4 bases, and 15 bases lay in between. CDR3 sequence: CSARDFRGFGYGYTF. CDR3 bases: TGCAGTGCTAGAGATTTCAGGGGATTTGGCTATGGCTACACCTTC.